This T cell receptor (beta chain) is drawn from a study of cytomegalovirus exposure and HLA in healthy donors. Study results and caveats: Presence/absence analyses assumed roughly uniform sequencing depth across donors. A later analysis associated under 20,000 TCR beta sequences with HLA alleles at a 0.05 false discovery rate. The likely origin of a cluster of highly shared sequence variants was a sequencing artifact. Earlier analysis yielded a pattern in which most TCR beta V segments were productive about 90% or about 30% of the time.

V lost 6 bases to trimming and J lost 4 bases, with 14 bases between them. Germline V CDR1 and CDR2: ENHRY, SYGVKD. The CDR3 has 14 residues. Only a few counts were recorded for this clone. Its antigen remains unknown. The PCR employed 60 Vbeta primers together with 13 Jbeta primers. The protocol was immunoSEQ multiplex PCR, while the TCRdb copy is restricted to in-frame clones and leaves out a portion. The table includes roughly 140,000 clones, about 80% detected once. This receptor was identified in a woman aged 55-75 years in good health and CMV-seropositive. Sequenced sample: PBMCs. The V call is TRBV10-3, the J call TRBJ2-3; unclear D gene. The CDR3 here is CAISTLSGSDTQYF. CDR3 nucleotide sequence: TGTGCCATCAGCACGCTATCAGGATCAGATACGCAGTATTTT.